A single sample gave rise to the 15 T cell receptor beta chains below, sequenced in a study of beta chain features in type 1 diabetes. Whole-study results and caveats: All four CD4+ subsets from Type 1 diabetes patients carried moderately but significantly shorter TCRB CDR3s.

Their cognate antigens are unknown. The study reverse transcribed the entire isolated RNA, so it sequenced expressed TCRB transcripts. Produced via immunoSEQ multiplex PCR; TCRdb's table is partial and in-frame only. The sample contains approximately 170,000 clones, roughly 7.1% of which appear only once. Source material: central memory CD4+ T cells from blood. These receptors came from a woman aged 40 to 50 with type 1 diabetes.

This clone has more than one count but fewer than ten. The gene calls are TRBV5-1 and TRBJ2-1, with D possibly TRBD2 on 6 matching bases. The CDR3 loop spans 12 amino acids. Trimming stripped 2 bases from V and 10 bases from J, with 10 bases between. Germline V gene lookup returns CDR1 SGHRS and CDR2 YFSETQ. CDR3 region: CASSFSGEEQFF. CDR3 sequence (DNA): TGCGCCAGCAGCTTTTCGGGAGAAGAGCAGTTCTTC.

The sample holds a few counts of this clone. The chain links TRBV30 to TRBJ1-1; D is perhaps TRBD1 (5 bases). V was clipped by 0 bases and J by 3 bases, with 5 bases between them. This CDR3 has 12 amino acids. CDR1 is GTSNPN, CDR2 SVGIG, per germline (reference sequence). CDR3 in amino acids: CAWSVQDTEAFF. The DNA of the CDR3 is TGTGCCTGGAGTGTACAGGACACTGAAGCTTTCTTT.

This chain connects TRBV7-3 to TRBJ1-2, with D possibly being TRBD1 (5 bases). V was shortened by 8 bases and J by 8 bases, with 18 bases between the two germline ends. Germline lookup yields CDR1 SGHTA and CDR2 FQGTGA. The CDR3 is 13 amino acids. As DNA, the CDR3 is TGTGCCAGCCGCCAGGGCGATTTTCTGGGCTACACCTTC. Its translation is CASRQGDFLGYTF.

This clone was picked up a small number of times. CDR3 coding DNA: TGTGCCAGCAGCGGGGAGGGACAGGGAAGTAGAGGCTACACCTTC. It encodes CASSGEGQGSRGYTF. The chain uses TRBV11-3 and TRBJ1-2; 9 bases agree with TRBD1. CDR3 size: 15 residues. J gave up 8 bases and V 5 bases, and 12 bases lay outside the gene matches. Looked up from germline, CDR1 is SGHNT and CDR2 is YENEEA.

V usage is TRBV18 and J usage is TRBJ1-1, with 7 nucleotides matching TRBD1. V lost 5 bases, J lost 5 bases, and 5 bases stayed unmatched. The CDR3 consists of 13 residues. Looked up from germline, CDR1 is KGHSH and CDR2 is LQKENI. CDR3 in amino acids: CASSFDRDTEAFF. The CDR3, as DNA: TGTGCCAGCTCATTTGACAGGGATACTGAAGCTTTCTTT.

This clone has only a few counts. The chain employs TRBV6-5 and TRBJ2-1, with 9 bases fitting TRBD1. The CDR3 runs to 16 residues. Germline CDR1 reads MNHEY; CDR2 reads SVGAGI. With V trimmed by 0 bases and J by 1 base, 1 base remained unmatched. CDR3 DNA: TGTGCCAGCAGTTACTCCGGACAGGGGTCCTACAATGAGCAGTTCTTC. Amino acids: CASSYSGQGSYNEQFF.

This clone was seen more than once but under ten times. J is TRBJ1-1 and V is TRBV19, with D maybe TRBD1 (5 bases). The germline CDR1 and CDR2 sequences are LNHDA and SQIVND (reference sequence). Trimming pared 7 bases from V and 0 bases from J, leaving 9 bases between. The CDR3 runs to 13 residues. The CDR3 sequence is CASTWGMNTEAFF. The CDR3 DNA is TGTGCCAGTACGTGGGGCATGAACACTGAAGCTTTCTTT.

The chain uses TRBV7-3 and TRBJ2-1; D unclear. The V end lost 0 bases, the J end lost 5 bases, and 5 bases lay between the germline ends. Germline V gene lookup returns CDR1 SGHTA and CDR2 FQGTGA. The CDR3 runs 13 residues. In DNA form, the CDR3 reads TGTGCCAGCAGCTTAACAACAGACAATGAGCAGTTCTTC. Amino acid sequence: CASSLTTDNEQFF.

This clone was detected only a few times. J is TRBJ1-5 and V is TRBV19; D remains ambiguous. The CDR3 is made up of 13 amino acids. V was shortened by 5 bases and J by 4 bases, with 9 bases between the two germline ends. CDR1 and CDR2 (germline): LNHDA, SQIVND (reference sequence). CDR3 sequence: CASSDNLNQPQHF. Written as DNA, the CDR3 is TGTGCCAGTAGTGATAACCTAAATCAGCCCCAGCATTTT.

The V and J genes are TRBV2 and TRBJ1-6; weak D call: TRBD1 (5 bases). Trimming took off 4 bases at V and 9 bases at J, with 13 bases between the two ends. Germline V CDR1 and CDR2: SNHLY, FYNNEI. The CDR3 has 14 residues. The CDR3: CASSGPGRGSPLHF. Here the CDR3 DNA reads TGTGCCAGCAGTGGTCCGGGTAGGGGTTCACCCCTCCACTTT.

This clone has more than one count but fewer than ten. This chain joins TRBV5-6 and TRBJ1-5; no reliable D call. V gave up 3 bases and J gave up 4 bases, with 11 bases separating them. This CDR3 comprises 14 residues. Per germline, CDR1 SGHDT and CDR2 YYEEEE. The CDR3 loop reads CASSWRFGNQPQHF. DNA for the CDR3: TGTGCCAGCAGCTGGCGGTTCGGGAATCAGCCCCAGCATTTT.

This clone has only a few counts. This sequence joins TRBV28 and TRBJ2-5; D may be TRBD1 (5 bases). The CDR3 runs 13 residues. Trimming left V 6 bases short and J 5 bases short, with 13 bases between. Germline values: CDR1 MDHEN, CDR2 SYDVKM. The CDR3, as DNA: TGTGCCAGCAGACTGGGGCCCCTGGAGACCCAGTACTTC. Translation: CASRLGPLETQYF.

The V call is TRBV29-1, the J call TRBJ2-7, with 10 bases identical to TRBD1. CDR1 and CDR2 (germline): SQVTM, ANQGSEA. The CDR3 is made up of 14 amino acids. J gave up 3 bases and V 6 bases, and 8 bases lay outside the gene matches. The CDR3 loop reads CSVGGTGVVYEQYF. CDR3 nucleotides: TGCAGCGTCGGGGGGACAGGGGTCGTCTACGAGCAGTACTTC.

This clone was recorded a few times. V gene TRBV29-1 combines with J gene TRBJ2-3, with D possibly TRBD1 on 8 matching bases. The V and J ends lost 7 bases and 1 base respectively, with 18 bases between them. CDR3 length: 15 residues. In germline, CDR1 is SQVTM, CDR2 ANQGSEA. This chain's CDR3 is CSAGRTGSRTDTQYF. In DNA, the CDR3 is TGCAGCGCCGGGAGGACAGGGAGTCGCACAGATACGCAGTATTTT.

The chain employs TRBV30 and TRBJ2-5; TRBD1 agrees at 7 bases. CDR3 size: 13 residues. Trimming took 5 bases from V and 7 from J; bases not matched to a gene: 10. The germline CDR1 and CDR2 sequences are GTSNPN and SVGIG (reference sequence). The CDR3 DNA reads TGTGCCTGGGTACAGGGGAATGGGGCGACCCAGTACTTC. This gives the protein CAWVQGNGATQYF.